This TCR beta chain was identified in a study of radiotherapy plus CTLA-4 blockade in lung cancer. About the study: Objective responses were seen in roughly 20% of patients, disease control in approximately 30%. Study-level points and caveats: In blood, tumor-derived TCR clones expanded after radiotherapy plus ipilimumab.

Only a few counts were recorded for this clone. Antigen specificity is unknown. Generated by immunoSEQ multiplex PCR, the TCRdb table keeps only in-frame clones and is missing some. Of 81,000 or so clones in the sample, under 80% were seen once. The germline gives CDR1 MDHEN, CDR2 SYDVKM. The CDR3 covers 15 residues. V gave up 6 bases and J gave up 6 bases; unmatched junction bases: 8. It was focal radiation plus CTLA-4 blockade with ipilimumab that patients with chemo-refractory metastatic non-small-cell lung cancer received. This clonotype was obtained from a human donor with non-small cell lung cancer whose response to radiotherapy plus ipilimumab could not be evaluated. Some clones in this sample may be carry-over from other donors' samples. The chain combines TRBV28 with TRBJ2-1, with 10 bases lining up with TRBD1. The sequencing here drew on peripheral blood, taken from a patient treated with radiotherapy plus ipilimumab. In DNA form, the CDR3 reads TGTGCCAGCAGAGCGGGGACAGGGGTGGGCAATGAGCAGTTCTTC. It is translated as CASRAGTGVGNEQFF.